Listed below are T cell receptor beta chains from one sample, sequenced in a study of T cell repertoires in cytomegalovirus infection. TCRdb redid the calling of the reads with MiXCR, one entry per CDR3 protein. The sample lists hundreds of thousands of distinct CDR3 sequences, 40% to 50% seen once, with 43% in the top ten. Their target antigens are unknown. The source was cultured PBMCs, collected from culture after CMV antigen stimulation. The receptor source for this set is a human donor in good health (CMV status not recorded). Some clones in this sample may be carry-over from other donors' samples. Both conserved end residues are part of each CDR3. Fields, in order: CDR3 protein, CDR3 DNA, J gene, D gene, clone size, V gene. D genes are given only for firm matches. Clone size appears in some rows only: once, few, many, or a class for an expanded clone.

CDR3 protein: CASSLGSGGIDEQFF
CDR3 DNA: TGTGCCAGCAGCTTAGGATCCGGCGGGATCGATGAGCAGTTCTTC
J gene: TRBJ2-1
D gene: -
clone size: -
V gene: TRBV7-6

CDR3 protein: CASSFALGEQYF
CDR3 DNA: TGTGCCAGCAGTTTTGCGCTGGGCGAGCAGTACTTC
J gene: TRBJ2-7
D gene: -
clone size: -
V gene: TRBV27

CDR3 protein: CASSSTEGGGLGETQYF
CDR3 DNA: TGTGCCAGCAGCTCCACCGAGGGGGGCGGGCTGGGAGAGACCCAGTACTTC
J gene: TRBJ2-5
D gene: -
clone size: few
V gene: TRBV7-2

CDR3 protein: CASSVVAGAGKNIQYF
CDR3 DNA: TGTGCCAGCAGCGTAGTGGCGGGGGCGGGCAAAAACATTCAGTACTTC
J gene: TRBJ2-4
D gene: -
clone size: -
V gene: TRBV9

CDR3 protein: CASSQAAWTEQYF
CDR3 DNA: TGTGCCAGCAGCCAAGCAGCGTGGACCGAGCAGTACTTC
J gene: TRBJ2-7
D gene: -
clone size: -
V gene: TRBV3-1

CDR3 protein: CSARDLGQATRQYF
CDR3 DNA: TGCAGTGCTAGAGATTTGGGACAGGCGACAAGACAGTACTTC
J gene: TRBJ2-7
D gene: TRBD1
clone size: few
V gene: TRBV20-1

CDR3 protein: CASSLGGGSSDTQYF
CDR3 DNA: TGTGCCAGCAGCTTAGGCGGGGGAAGCTCAGATACGCAGTATTTT
J gene: TRBJ2-3
D gene: TRBD2
clone size: many
V gene: TRBV7-2

CDR3 protein: CASSASDVSPLYSGANVLTF
CDR3 DNA: TGTGCCAGCAGCGCTTCCGACGTCTCCCCCCTATACTCTGGGGCCAACGTCCTGACTTTC
J gene: TRBJ2-6
D gene: -
clone size: -
V gene: TRBV6-5

CDR3 protein: CSARSRGTNEKLFF
CDR3 DNA: TGCAGTGCTAGGAGCCGGGGGACTAATGAAAAACTGTTTTTT
J gene: TRBJ1-4
D gene: -
clone size: -
V gene: TRBV20-1

CDR3 protein: CASSTRLYQGGSYGQYF
CDR3 DNA: TGCGCCAGCAGCACCCGACTTTACCAGGGGGGCTCCTACGGGCAGTACTTC
J gene: TRBJ2-7
D gene: -
clone size: once
V gene: TRBV4-1

CDR3 protein: CASSRFTDTQYF
CDR3 DNA: TGTGCCAGCAGCCGATTCACAGATACGCAGTATTTT
J gene: TRBJ2-3
D gene: -
clone size: many
V gene: TRBV7-2

CDR3 protein: CASSLAIPTSGSPNEQFF
CDR3 DNA: TGTGCCAGCAGCTTAGCGATCCCGACTAGCGGGAGCCCCAATGAGCAGTTCTTC
J gene: TRBJ2-1
D gene: TRBD2
clone size: few
V gene: TRBV7-6

CDR3 protein: CASSYRGQGIGWDQPQHF
CDR3 DNA: TGTGCCAGCAGTTACCGCGGACAGGGAATTGGATGGGATCAGCCCCAGCATTTT
J gene: TRBJ1-5
D gene: TRBD1
clone size: few
V gene: TRBV6-6

CDR3 protein: CASSDIGWSEKLFF
CDR3 DNA: TGTGCCAGCAGCGATATCGGGTGGAGTGAAAAACTGTTTTTT
J gene: TRBJ1-4
D gene: -
clone size: few
V gene: TRBV7-2

CDR3 protein: CASSYRLSPLHF
CDR3 DNA: TGTGCCAGCAGTTACCGACTCTCGCCCCTCCACTTT
J gene: TRBJ1-6
D gene: -
clone size: -
V gene: TRBV6-6

CDR3 protein: CASSPAGSIQYF
CDR3 DNA: TGTGCCAGCAGCCCCGCGGGGTCCATTCAGTACTTC
J gene: TRBJ2-4
D gene: -
clone size: few
V gene: TRBV7-9